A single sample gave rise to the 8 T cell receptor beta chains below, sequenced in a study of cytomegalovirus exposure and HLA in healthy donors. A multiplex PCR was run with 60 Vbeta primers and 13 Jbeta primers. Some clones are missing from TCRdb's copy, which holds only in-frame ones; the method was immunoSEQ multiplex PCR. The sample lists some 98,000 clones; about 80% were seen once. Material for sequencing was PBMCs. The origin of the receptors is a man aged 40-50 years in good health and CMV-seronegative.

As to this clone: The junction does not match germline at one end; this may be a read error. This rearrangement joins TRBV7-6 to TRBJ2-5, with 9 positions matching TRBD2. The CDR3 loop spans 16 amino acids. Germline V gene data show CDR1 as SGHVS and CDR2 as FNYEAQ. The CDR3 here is CASSLEAREGQGTQYF. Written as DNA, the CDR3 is TGTGCCAGCAGCTTAGAAGCGCGGGAGGGCCAAGGGACCCAGTACTTC.

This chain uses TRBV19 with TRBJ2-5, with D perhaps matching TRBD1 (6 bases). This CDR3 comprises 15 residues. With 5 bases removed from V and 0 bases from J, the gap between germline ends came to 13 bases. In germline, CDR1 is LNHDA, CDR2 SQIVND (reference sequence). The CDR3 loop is CASSYEGVDQETQYF. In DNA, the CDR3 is TGTGCCAGTAGTTACGAGGGGGTGGACCAAGAGACCCAGTACTTC.

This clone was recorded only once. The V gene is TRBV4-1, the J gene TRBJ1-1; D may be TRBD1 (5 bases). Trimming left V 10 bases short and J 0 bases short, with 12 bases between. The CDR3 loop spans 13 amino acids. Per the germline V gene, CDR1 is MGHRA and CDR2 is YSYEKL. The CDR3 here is CATSGQLNTEAFF. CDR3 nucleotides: TGCGCCACCTCAGGGCAGTTGAACACTGAAGCTTTCTTT.

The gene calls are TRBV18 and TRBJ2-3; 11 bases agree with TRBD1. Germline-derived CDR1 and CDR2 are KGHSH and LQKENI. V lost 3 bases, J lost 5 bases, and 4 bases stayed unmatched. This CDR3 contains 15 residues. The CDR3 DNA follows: TGTGCCAGCTCACCCTTGGGACAGGGGGGAGATACGCAGTATTTT. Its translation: CASSPLGQGGDTQYF.

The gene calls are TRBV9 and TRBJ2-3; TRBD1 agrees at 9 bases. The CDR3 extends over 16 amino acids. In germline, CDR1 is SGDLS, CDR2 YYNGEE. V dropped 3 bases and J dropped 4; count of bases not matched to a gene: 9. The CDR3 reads CASSARDREVPDTQYF. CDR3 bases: TGTGCCAGCAGCGCGCGGGACAGGGAGGTGCCAGATACGCAGTATTTT.

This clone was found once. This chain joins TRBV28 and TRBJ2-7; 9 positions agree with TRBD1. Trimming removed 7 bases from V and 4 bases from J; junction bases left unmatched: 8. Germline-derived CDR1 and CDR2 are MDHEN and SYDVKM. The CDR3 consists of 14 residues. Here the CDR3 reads CASKAGTGKYEQYF. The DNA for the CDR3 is TGTGCCAGCAAAGCCGGGACAGGGAAATACGAGCAGTACTTC.

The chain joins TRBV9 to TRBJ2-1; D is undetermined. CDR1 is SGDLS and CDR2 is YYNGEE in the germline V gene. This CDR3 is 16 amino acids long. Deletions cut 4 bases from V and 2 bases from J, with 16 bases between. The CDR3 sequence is CASSPSQRGAYNEQFF. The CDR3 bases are TGTGCCAGCAGCCCCAGCCAGCGTGGTGCCTACAATGAGCAGTTCTTC.

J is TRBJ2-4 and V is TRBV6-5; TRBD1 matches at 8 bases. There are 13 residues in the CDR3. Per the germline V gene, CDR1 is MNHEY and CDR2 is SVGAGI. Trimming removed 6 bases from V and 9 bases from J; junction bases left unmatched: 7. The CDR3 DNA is TGTGCCAGCAGCTTGGACAGGGCACGCATTCAGTACTTC. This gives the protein CASSLDRARIQYF.